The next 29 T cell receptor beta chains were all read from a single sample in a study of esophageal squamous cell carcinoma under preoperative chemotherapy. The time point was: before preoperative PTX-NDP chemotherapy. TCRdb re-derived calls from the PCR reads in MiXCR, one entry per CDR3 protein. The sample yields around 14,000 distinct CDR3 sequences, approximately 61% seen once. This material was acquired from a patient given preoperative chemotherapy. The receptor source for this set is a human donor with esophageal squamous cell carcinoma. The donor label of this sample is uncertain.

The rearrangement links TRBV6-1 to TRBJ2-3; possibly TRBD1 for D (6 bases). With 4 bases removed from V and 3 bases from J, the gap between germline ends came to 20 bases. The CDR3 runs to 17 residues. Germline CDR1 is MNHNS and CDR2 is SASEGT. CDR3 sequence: CASSALGSGTPTDTQYF. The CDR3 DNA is TGTGCCAGCAGTGCGCTTGGGTCCGGGACACCGACAGATACGCAGTATTTT.

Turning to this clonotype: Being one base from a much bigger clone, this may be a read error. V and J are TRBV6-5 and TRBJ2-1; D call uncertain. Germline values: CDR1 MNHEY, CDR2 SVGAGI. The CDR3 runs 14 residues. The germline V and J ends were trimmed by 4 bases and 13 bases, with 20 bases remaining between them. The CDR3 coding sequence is TGTGCCAGCAGTTCCGCGTCCCCCCAAGAGACCCAGTTCTTC. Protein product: CASSSASPQETQFF.

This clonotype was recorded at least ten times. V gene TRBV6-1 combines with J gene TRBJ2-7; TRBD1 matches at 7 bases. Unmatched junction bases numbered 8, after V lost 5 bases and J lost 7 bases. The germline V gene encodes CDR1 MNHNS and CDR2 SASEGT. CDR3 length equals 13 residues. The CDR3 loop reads CASSLRQGGEQYF. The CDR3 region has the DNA TGTGCCAGCAGTCTCAGACAGGGCGGGGAGCAGTACTTC.

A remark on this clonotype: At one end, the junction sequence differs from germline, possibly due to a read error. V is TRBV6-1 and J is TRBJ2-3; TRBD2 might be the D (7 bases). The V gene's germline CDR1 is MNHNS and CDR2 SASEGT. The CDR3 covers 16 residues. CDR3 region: CASSRKGGGATNTQYF. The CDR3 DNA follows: TGTGCCAGCAGTCGCAAGGGGGGGGGCGCCACAAATACGCAGTATTTC.

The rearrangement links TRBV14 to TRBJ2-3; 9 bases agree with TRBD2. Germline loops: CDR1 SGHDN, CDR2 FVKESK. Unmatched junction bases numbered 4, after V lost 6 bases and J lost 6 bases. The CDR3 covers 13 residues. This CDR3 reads CASRLAGADTQYF. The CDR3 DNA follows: TGTGCCAGCAGATTAGCGGGAGCCGATACGCAGTATTTT.

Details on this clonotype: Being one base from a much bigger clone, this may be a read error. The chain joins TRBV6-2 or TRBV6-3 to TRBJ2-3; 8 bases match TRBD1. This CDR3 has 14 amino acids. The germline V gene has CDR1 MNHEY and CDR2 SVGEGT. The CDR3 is CASRTRQGSETQYF. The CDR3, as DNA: TGTGCCAGCAGGACACGACAGGGGTCAGAGACGCAGTATTTT.

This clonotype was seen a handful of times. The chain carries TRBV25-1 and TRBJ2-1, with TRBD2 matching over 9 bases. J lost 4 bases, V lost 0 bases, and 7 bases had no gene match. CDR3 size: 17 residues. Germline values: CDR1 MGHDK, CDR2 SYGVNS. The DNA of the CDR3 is TGTGCCAGCAGTGAATATAGGACTAGCGAGAGATACAATGAGCAGTTCTTC. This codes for CASSEYRTSERYNEQFF.

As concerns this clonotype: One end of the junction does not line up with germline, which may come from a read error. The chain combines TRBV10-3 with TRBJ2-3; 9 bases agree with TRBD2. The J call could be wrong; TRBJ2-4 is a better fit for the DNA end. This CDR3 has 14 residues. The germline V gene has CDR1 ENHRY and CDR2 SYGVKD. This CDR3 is CGIAGGGDTDTQYF. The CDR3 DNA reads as TGTGGCATCGCGGGGGGGGGGGACACAGATACTCAGTACTTC.

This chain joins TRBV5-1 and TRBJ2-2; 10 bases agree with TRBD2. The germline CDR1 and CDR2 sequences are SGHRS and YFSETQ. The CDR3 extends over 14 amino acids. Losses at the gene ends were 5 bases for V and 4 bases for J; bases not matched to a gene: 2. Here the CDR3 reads CASSKREGTGELFF. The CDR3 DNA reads TGCGCCAGCAGTAAGCGGGAGGGCACCGGGGAGCTGTTTTTT.

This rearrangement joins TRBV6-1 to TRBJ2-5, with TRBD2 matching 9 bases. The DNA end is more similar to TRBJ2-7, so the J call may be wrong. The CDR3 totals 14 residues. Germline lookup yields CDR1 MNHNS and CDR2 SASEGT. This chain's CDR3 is CASSETSGSYEQYF. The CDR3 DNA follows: TGTGCCAGCAGTGAGACTAGCGGCTCCTACGAGCAGTACTTC.

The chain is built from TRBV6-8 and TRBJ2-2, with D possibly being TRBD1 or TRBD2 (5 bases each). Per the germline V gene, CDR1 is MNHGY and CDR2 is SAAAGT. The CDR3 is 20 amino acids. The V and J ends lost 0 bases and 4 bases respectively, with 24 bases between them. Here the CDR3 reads CASSYSKLGRGRGGTGELFF. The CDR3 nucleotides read TGTGCCAGCAGTTACTCGAAGTTGGGAAGGGGTAGAGGAGGCACCGGGGAGCTGTTTTTT.

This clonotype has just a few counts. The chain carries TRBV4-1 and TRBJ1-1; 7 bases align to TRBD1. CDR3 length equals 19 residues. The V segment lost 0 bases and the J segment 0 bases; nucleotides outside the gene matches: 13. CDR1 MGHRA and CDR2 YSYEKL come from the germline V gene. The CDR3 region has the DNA TGCGCCAGCAGCCAAGATCCGGAAACAGGGGACGTAATGAACACTGAAGCTTTCTTT. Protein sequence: CASSQDPETGDVMNTEAFF.

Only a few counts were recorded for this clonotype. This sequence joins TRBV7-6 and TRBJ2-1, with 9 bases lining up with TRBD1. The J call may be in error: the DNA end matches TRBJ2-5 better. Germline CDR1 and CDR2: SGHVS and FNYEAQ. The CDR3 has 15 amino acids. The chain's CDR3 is CASSPDRGMGETQYF. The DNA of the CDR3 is TGTGCCAGCAGCCCGGACAGGGGTATGGGGGAGACCCAGTACTTC.

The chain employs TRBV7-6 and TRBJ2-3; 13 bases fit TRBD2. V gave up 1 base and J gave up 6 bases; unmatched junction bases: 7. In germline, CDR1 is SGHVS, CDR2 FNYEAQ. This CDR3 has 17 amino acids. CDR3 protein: CASSLVGGTSGTDTQYF. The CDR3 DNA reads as TGTGCCAGCAGCTTAGTGGGGGGGACTAGCGGGACCGATACGCAGTATTTT.

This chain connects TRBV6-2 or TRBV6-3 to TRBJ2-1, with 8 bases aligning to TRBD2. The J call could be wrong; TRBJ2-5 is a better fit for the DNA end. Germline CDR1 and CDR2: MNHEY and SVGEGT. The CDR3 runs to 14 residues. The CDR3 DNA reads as TGTGCCAGCAGCCGGGGGGGGGAACAAGAGACCCAGTACTTC. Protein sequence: CASSRGGEQETQYF.

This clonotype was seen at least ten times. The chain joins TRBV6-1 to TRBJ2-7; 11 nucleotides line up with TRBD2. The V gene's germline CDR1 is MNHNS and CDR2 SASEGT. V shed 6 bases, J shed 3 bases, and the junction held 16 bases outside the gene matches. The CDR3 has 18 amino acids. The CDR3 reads CASRGDSGTSGGGYEQYF. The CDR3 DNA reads TGTGCCAGCAGGGGCGATTCCGGGACTAGCGGAGGAGGCTACGAGCAGTACTTC.

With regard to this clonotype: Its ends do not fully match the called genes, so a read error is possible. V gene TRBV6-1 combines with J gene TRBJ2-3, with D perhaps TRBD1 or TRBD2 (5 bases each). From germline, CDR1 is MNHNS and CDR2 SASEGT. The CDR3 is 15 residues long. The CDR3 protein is CASSAQAVNTGTLYF. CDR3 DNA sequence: TGTGCCAGCAGTGCCCAAGCCGTGAACACCGGGACGCTGTATTTT.

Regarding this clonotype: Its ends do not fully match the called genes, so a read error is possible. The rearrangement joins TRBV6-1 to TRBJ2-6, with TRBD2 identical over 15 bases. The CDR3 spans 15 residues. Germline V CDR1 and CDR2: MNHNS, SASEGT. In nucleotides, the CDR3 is TGTGCCAGCAGTGGGACTAGCGGGAGGGCAGATACGCTGTATTTT. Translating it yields CASSGTSGRADTLYF.

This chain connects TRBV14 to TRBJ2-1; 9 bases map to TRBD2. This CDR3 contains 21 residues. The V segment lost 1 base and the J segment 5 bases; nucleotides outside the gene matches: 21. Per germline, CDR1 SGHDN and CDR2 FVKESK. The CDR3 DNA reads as TGTGCCAGCAGCCAAGGGAGATTAGCGGGAGTTCGACTTCCATCCCACAATGAGCAGTTCTTC. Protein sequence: CASSQGRLAGVRLPSHNEQFF.

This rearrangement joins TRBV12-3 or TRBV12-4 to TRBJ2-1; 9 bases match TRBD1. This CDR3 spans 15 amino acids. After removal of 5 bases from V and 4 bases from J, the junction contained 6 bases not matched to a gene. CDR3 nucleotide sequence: TGTGCCAGCAGTCCTCGAGGACAGGGGTACAATGAGCAGTTCTTC. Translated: CASSPRGQGYNEQFF.

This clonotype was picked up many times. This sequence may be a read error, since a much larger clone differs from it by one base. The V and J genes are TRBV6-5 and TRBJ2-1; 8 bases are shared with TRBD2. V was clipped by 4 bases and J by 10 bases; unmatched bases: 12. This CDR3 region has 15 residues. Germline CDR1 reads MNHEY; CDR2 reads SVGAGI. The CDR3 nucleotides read TGTGCCAGCAGTTCGGGACTAGATTACTCCTACGAGCAGTTCTTC. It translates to CASSSGLDYSYEQFF.

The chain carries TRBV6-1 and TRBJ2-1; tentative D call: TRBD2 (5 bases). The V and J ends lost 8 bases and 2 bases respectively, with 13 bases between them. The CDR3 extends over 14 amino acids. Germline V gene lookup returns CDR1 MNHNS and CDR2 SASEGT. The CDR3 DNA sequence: TGTGCCAGCGGAGAGGGCACCACCTACAATGAGCAGTTCTTC. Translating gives CASGEGTTYNEQFF.

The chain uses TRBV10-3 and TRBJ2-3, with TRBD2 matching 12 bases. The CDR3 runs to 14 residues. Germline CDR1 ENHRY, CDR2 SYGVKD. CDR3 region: CAGASGGDPDTQYF. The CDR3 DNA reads TGTGCGGGCGCTAGCGGGGGGGACCCAGATACGCAGTATTTT.

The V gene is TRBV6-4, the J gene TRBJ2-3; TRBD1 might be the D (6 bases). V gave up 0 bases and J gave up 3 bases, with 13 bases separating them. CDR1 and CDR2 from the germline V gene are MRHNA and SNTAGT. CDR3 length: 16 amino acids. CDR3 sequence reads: CASSDSGQGPTDTQYF. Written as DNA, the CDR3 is TGTGCCAGCAGTGACTCGGGTCAGGGGCCGACAGATACGCAGTATTTT.

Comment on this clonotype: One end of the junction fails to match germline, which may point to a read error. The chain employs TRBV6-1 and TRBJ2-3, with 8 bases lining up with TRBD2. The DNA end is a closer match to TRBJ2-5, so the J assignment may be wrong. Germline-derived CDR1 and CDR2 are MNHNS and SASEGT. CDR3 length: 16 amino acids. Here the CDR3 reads CACRGNGGGGADTQYF. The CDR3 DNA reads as TGTGCCTGCAGGGGCAACGGGGGGGGTGGGGCAGATACCCAGTACTTC.

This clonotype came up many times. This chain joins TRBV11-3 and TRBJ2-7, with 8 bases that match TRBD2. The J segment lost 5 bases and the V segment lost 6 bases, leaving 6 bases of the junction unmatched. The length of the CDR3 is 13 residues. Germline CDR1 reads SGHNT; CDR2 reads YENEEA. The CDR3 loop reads CASSKRGIHEQYF. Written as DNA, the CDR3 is TGTGCCAGCAGTAAGCGGGGGATACACGAGCAGTACTTC. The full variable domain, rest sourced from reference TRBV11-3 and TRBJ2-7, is EAGVVQSPRYKIIEKKQPVAFWCNPISGHNTLYWYLQNLGQGPELLIRYENEEAVDDSQLPKDRFSAERLKGVDSTLKIQPAELGDSAVYLCASSKRGIHEQYFGPGTRLTVT.

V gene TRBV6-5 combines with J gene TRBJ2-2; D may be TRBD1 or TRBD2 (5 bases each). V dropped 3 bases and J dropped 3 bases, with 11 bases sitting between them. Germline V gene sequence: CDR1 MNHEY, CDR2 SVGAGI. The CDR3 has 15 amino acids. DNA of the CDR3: TGTGCCAGCAGTTATGAGGGGAGCGACACCGGGGAGCTGTTTTTT. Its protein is CASSYEGSDTGELFF.

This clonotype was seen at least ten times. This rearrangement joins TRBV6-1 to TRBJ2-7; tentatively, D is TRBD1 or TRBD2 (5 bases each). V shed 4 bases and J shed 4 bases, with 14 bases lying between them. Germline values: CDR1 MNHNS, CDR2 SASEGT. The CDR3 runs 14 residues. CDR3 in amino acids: CASSAGTEVYEQYF. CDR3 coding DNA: TGTGCCAGCAGTGCCGGGACGGAGGTGTACGAGCAGTACTTC.

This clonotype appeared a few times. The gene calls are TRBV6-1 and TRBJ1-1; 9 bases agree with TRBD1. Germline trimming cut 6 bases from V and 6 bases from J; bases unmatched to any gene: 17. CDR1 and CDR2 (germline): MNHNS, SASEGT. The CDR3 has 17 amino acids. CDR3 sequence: CASRRTHPVGTGPEAFF. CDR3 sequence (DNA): TGTGCCAGCAGGCGGACACACCCAGTGGGGACAGGGCCTGAAGCTTTCTTT.